Given below is one T cell receptor (beta chain) in context. The sample originates from a study of T cells in tumors after PD-1 blockade. The repertoire was sequenced with immunoSEQ multiplex PCR; TCRdb's copy has only in-frame clones and lacks some. The sample lists under 50,000 clones; more than 60% were seen once. Trimming removed 6 bases from V and 7 bases from J, with 21 bases in between. The CDR3 contains 15 residues. Per germline, CDR1 SGHTA and CDR2 FQGNSA. This specimen consisted of PBMCs, obtained before anti-PD-1 therapy. The rearrangement links TRBV7-2 to TRBJ1-1, with a possible D match to TRBD1 (5 bases). This clonotype originated in a human donor with advanced basal cell or squamous cell carcinoma (not recorded which). The CDR3 nucleotides are TGTGCCAGCAGACCTTATGGGAGCAGGGAATATGAAGCTTTCTTT. It encodes CASRPYGSREYEAFF.